Presented here are 30 T cell receptor beta chains from one specimen sequenced in a study of T cell responses to AZD1222 COVID-19 vaccine. Profiled with immunoSEQ multiplex PCR; TCRdb holds only in-frame clones, not every one. The sample lists around 160,000 clones; roughly 92% were seen once. The material was peripheral blood, obtained 28 days after the second AZD1222 dose. The receptors originated from an adult who received the AZD1222 COVID-19 vaccine.

The chain employs TRBV25-1 and TRBJ1-6; the match to TRBD1 covers 9 bases. The V segment lost 3 bases and the J segment 14 bases; nucleotides outside the gene matches: 11. CDR3 length equals 15 residues. Germline V gene sequence: CDR1 MGHDK, CDR2 SYGVNS. This chain's CDR3 is CASSDRGQGGVALHF. The CDR3 nucleotides are TGTGCCAGCAGTGACAGGGGACAGGGCGGCGTGGCCCTCCACTTT.

V usage is TRBV3-1 (or the pseudogene TRBV3-2) and J usage is TRBJ2-2; possible D gene TRBD2, 5 bases. The CDR3 sequence is 18 residues long. V lost 4 bases to trimming and J lost 2 bases, with 20 bases between them. Germline-derived CDR1 and CDR2 are LGHDT and YNNKEL (reference sequence). The CDR3 loop is CASSRDPIFRGNTGELFF. The CDR3 DNA follows: TGTGCCAGCAGCCGAGATCCTATTTTTCGGGGAAACACCGGGGAGCTGTTTTTT.

Concerning this clone itself: This CDR3 is also generated by other DNA sequences in the sample. The chain is built from TRBV5-4 and TRBJ2-7; 7 bases agree with TRBD2. With V trimmed by 0 bases and J by 2 bases, 5 bases remained unmatched. CDR1 is SGHNT, CDR2 YYREEE, per germline (reference sequence). The CDR3 is 15 amino acids. CDR3 amino acids: CASSLAGGGPYEQYF. The CDR3 DNA is TGTGCCAGCAGCTTGGCTGGGGGGGGTCCCTACGAGCAGTACTTC.

J is TRBJ1-5 and V is TRBV28, with 10 bases fitting TRBD1. CDR1 is MDHEN and CDR2 is SYDVKM in the germline V gene. This CDR3 region has 17 residues. V dropped 4 bases and J dropped 7; count of bases not matched to a gene: 13. The DNA of the CDR3 is TGTGCCAGCAGTTCTGCCGGGACAGGGGCCCGCGGACAGCCCCAGCATTTT. Translated: CASSSAGTGARGQPQHF.

This chain connects TRBV7-9 to TRBJ2-1; D gene ambiguous. V lost 5 bases, J lost 0 bases, and 11 bases lay in between. CDR1 is SEHNR and CDR2 is FQNEAQ in the germline V gene (reference sequence). There are 15 residues in the CDR3. CDR3 in amino acids: CASSPAMSSYNEQFF. In DNA, the CDR3 is TGTGCCAGCAGCCCGGCAATGAGCTCCTACAATGAGCAGTTCTTC.

The chain joins TRBV5-1 to TRBJ2-6; 8 bases fit TRBD1. J was trimmed by 4 bases and V by 0 bases; bases with no gene match: 3. Germline CDR1 SGHRS, CDR2 YFSETQ. This CDR3 is built from 16 residues. The CDR3 coding sequence is TGCGCCAGCAGCTTGGACCAGGGGGCGGGGGCCAACGTCCTGACTTTC. It encodes CASSLDQGAGANVLTF.

The genes are TRBV18 and TRBJ2-7; 7 positions agree with TRBD1. The CDR3 has 16 amino acids. Germline V gene lookup returns CDR1 KGHSH and CDR2 LQKENI. With V trimmed by 0 bases and J by 7 bases, 12 bases remained unmatched. The CDR3 protein is CASSPPGWTGPTEQYF. Here the CDR3 DNA reads TGTGCCAGCTCACCACCGGGCTGGACAGGCCCCACGGAGCAGTACTTC.

The genes are TRBV11-2 and TRBJ2-4; 8 bases line up with TRBD2. V lost 8 bases, J lost 9 bases, and 3 bases stayed unmatched. The CDR3 has 11 residues. Germline V lookup: CDR1 SGHAT, CDR2 FQNNGV. The DNA for the CDR3 is TGTGCCAGCGAGGCGGGAGGCATTCAGTACTTC. The encoded protein is CASEAGGIQYF. Full variable domain (outside the CDR3, taken from reference TRBV11-2 and TRBJ2-4): EAGVAQSPRYKIIEKRQSVAFWCNPISGHATLYWYQQILGQGPKLLIQFQNNGVVDDSQLPKDRFSAERLKGVDSTLKIQPAKLEDSAVYLCASEAGGIQYFGAGTRLSVL.

Here the CDR3 DNA reads TGCGCCAGCAGCTTAGGTACCCCTAGCGGGAGGGTAAACATTCAGTACTTC. It codes for CASSLGTPSGRVNIQYF. The chain is built from TRBV5-1 and TRBJ2-4; TRBD2 matches 12 bases. CDR1 and CDR2 from the germline V gene are SGHRS and YFSETQ. This CDR3 is 17 amino acids long. Losses at the gene ends were 2 bases for V and 6 bases for J; bases not matched to a gene: 9.

This chain links TRBV19 with TRBJ2-5; maybe TRBD1 (5 bases). Germline CDR1 and CDR2: LNHDA and SQIVND (reference sequence). V lost 5 bases and J 5 bases, leaving 24 bases between the germline ends. CDR3 length: 17 residues. The CDR3, as DNA: TGTGCCAGTAGTGATCGCCCCTTGGGGTCTGCAGGGGAGACCCAGTACTTC. Protein: CASSDRPLGSAGETQYF.

This chain uses TRBV9 with TRBJ2-1, with 8 bases identical to TRBD2. Germline CDR1 reads SGDLS; CDR2 reads YYNGEE. The CDR3 is 15 residues long. J gave up 2 bases and V 4 bases, and 5 bases lay outside the gene matches. CDR3 DNA sequence: TGTGCCAGCAGCCAAAGCGGGGGACCCTACAATGAGCAGTTCTTC. Amino acids: CASSQSGGPYNEQFF.

Only one count was recorded for this clone. The rearrangement joins TRBV25-1 to TRBJ2-2; TRBD2 is a possible D gene (5 bases). This CDR3 is built from 12 residues. Trimming took 1 base from V and 13 from J, leaving 10 bases between them. Germline V gene sequence: CDR1 MGHDK, CDR2 SYGVNS. Here the CDR3 DNA reads TGTGCCAGCAGTGAATTGGCGAGCGGGCTGTTTTTT. Translation: CASSELASGLFF.

Only a few counts were recorded for this clone. The V call is TRBV20-1, the J call TRBJ1-5; no clear D gene. The germline gives CDR1 DFQATT, CDR2 SNEGSKA (reference sequence). Trimming shortened V by 4 bases and J by 3 bases, and 1 base separated the two germline ends. The CDR3 is made up of 10 amino acids. CDR3 DNA: TGCAGTGCTACCAATCAGCCCCAGCATTTT. Protein product: CSATNQPQHF.

The rearrangement uses TRBV24-1 and TRBJ2-3, with 13 bases lining up with TRBD2. Losses at the gene ends were 3 bases for V and 1 base for J; bases not matched to a gene: 3. This CDR3 region has 17 residues. Germline V gene data show CDR1 as KGHDR and CDR2 as SFDVKD. The CDR3 spells CATSDTGTSGGTDTQYF. The CDR3 DNA follows: TGTGCCACCAGTGATACCGGGACTAGCGGGGGCACAGATACGCAGTATTTT.

J is TRBJ1-1 and V is TRBV21-1; the tabulated D call, TRBD1, remains unverified against the DNA. TRBV21-1 constitutes a pseudogene. CDR3 length equals 13 residues. CDR3 sequence (DNA): TGTGCCAGCAGCCTCGGAAGGGGCACTGAAGCTTTCTTT. Protein product: CASSLGRGTEAFF.

This chain joins TRBV5-1 and TRBJ2-1; perhaps TRBD2 as D (5 bases). Germline V lookup: CDR1 SGHRS, CDR2 YFSETQ. The CDR3 covers 16 residues. V dropped 1 base and J dropped 8 bases, with 19 bases sitting between them. CDR3 DNA: TGCGCCAGCAGCTTGAAGGAGCGGATCTCAATGGATGAGCAGTTCTTC. The encoded protein is CASSLKERISMDEQFF.

This rearrangement joins TRBV6-1 to TRBJ1-5, with a tentative D call TRBD1 (6 bases). This CDR3 has 15 residues. The germline CDR1 and CDR2 sequences are MNHNS and SASEGT. Trimming left V 3 bases short and J 2 bases short, with 11 bases between. For the CDR3, the DNA is TGTGCCAGCAGTGATGGGACACCTCGCAATCAGCCCCAGCATTTT. Translation: CASSDGTPRNQPQHF.

The chain joins TRBV19 to TRBJ2-2, with D perhaps assigned TRBD1 or TRBD2 (5 bases each). CDR3 size: 14 residues. Germline CDR1 is LNHDA and CDR2 is SQIVND (reference sequence). The V and J ends lost 5 bases and 8 bases respectively, with 15 bases between them. The CDR3 loop is CASSPADRLGELFF. The CDR3 DNA is TGTGCCAGTAGTCCGGCAGACAGACTAGGGGAGCTGTTTTTT. Together with reference TRBV19 and TRBJ2-2, the CDR3 gives the full variable domain: DGGITQSPKYLFRKEGQNVTLSCEQNLNHDAMYWYRQDPGQGLRLIYYSQIVNDFQKGDIAEGYSVSREKKESFPLTVTSAQKNPTAFYLCASSPADRLGELFFGEGSRLTVL.

The J gene is TRBJ1-1, the V gene TRBV6-6; D perhaps matches TRBD1 (5 bases). Trimming cost V 6 bases and J 2 bases, with 13 bases left between them. CDR1 is MNHNY, CDR2 SVGAGI, per germline (reference sequence). The CDR3 is 14 amino acids. This CDR3 reads CASRLQGGNTEAFF. In nucleotides, the CDR3 is TGTGCCAGCAGACTTCAGGGAGGTAACACTGAAGCTTTCTTT.

The V gene is TRBV19, the J gene TRBJ2-1, with 12 bases fitting TRBD2. Germline CDR1 is LNHDA and CDR2 is SQIVND (reference sequence). Trimming cost V 10 bases and J 7 bases; bases outside gene matches: 5. The CDR3 is 13 residues long. CDR3 sequence: CATLAGGKNEQFF. CDR3 coding DNA: TGTGCCACCCTAGCGGGAGGGAAGAATGAGCAGTTCTTC.

V usage is TRBV7-2 and J usage is TRBJ2-5; 11 nucleotides match TRBD2. The CDR3 has 16 residues. Trimming at V came to 3 bases and at J to 3 bases, leaving 6 bases not matched to a gene. Germline-derived CDR1 and CDR2 are SGHTA and FQGNSA. The CDR3 spells CASSLKPGLAEETQYF. CDR3 in DNA: TGTGCCAGCAGCTTGAAGCCGGGACTAGCGGAAGAGACCCAGTACTTC.

The CDR3 sequence: CASSFGQQNSPLHF. Written as DNA, the CDR3 is TGTGCCAGCAGCTTCGGACAGCAGAATTCACCCCTCCACTTT. This sequence joins TRBV7-8 and TRBJ1-6; weak D call: TRBD1 (6 bases). The CDR3 is 14 amino acids. V lost 3 bases to trimming and J lost 7 bases, with 10 bases between them. The V gene's germline CDR1 is SGHVS and CDR2 FQNEAQ.

The chain uses TRBV6-5 and TRBJ2-2, with TRBD2 as a possible D gene (6 bases). This CDR3 is built from 13 residues. CDR1 is MNHEY and CDR2 is SVGAGI in the germline V gene. Trimming pared 11 bases from V and 0 bases from J, leaving 10 bases between. The CDR3 spells CACQRANTGELFF. CDR3 nucleotide sequence: TGTGCCTGCCAGCGGGCGAACACCGGGGAGCTGTTTTTT.

This clone has only one observation. The chain has TRBV6-5 and TRBJ1-1; 7 positions match TRBD1. J lost 2 bases, V lost 5 bases, and 5 bases had no gene match. From germline, CDR1 is MNHEY and CDR2 SVGAGI. The CDR3 length is 14 residues. The CDR3 region has the DNA TGTGCCAGCAGTCCCGGGACAGCTAACACTGAAGCTTTCTTT. Its translation is CASSPGTANTEAFF.

This chain connects TRBV2 to TRBJ2-7, with 8 bases lining up with TRBD2. After removal of 7 bases from V and 0 bases from J, the junction contained 5 bases not matched to a gene. The V gene's germline CDR1 is SNHLY and CDR2 FYNNEI. The CDR3 consists of 14 residues. This chain's CDR3 is CASKELADSYEQYF. Written as DNA, the CDR3 is TGTGCCAGCAAGGAACTAGCGGACTCCTACGAGCAGTACTTC.

The chain couples TRBV7-2 to TRBJ2-3; possible D gene TRBD1, 6 bases. The V gene's germline CDR1 is SGHTA and CDR2 FQGNSA. This CDR3 has 16 residues. The V and J ends lost 4 bases and 5 bases respectively, with 19 bases between them. The CDR3 DNA sequence: TGTGCCAGCAGCTCCTGGGGACAAGGCGGACGAGATACGCAGTATTTT. Its protein is CASSSWGQGGRDTQYF.

This chain links TRBV7-9 with TRBJ2-1; 10 nucleotides match TRBD2. This CDR3 comprises 15 residues. Trimming at V came to 1 base and at J to 10 bases, leaving 7 bases not matched to a gene. Germline V lookup: CDR1 SEHNR, CDR2 FQNEAQ (reference sequence). CDR3 in amino acids: CASSLVLAGAGEQFF. As DNA, the CDR3 is TGTGCCAGCAGCTTAGTGCTAGCGGGAGCAGGGGAGCAGTTCTTC.

The CDR3 nucleotides read TGTGCCAGCAGGGCCTACAGGGGTGGCACTGAAGCTTTCTTT. This sequence encodes CASRAYRGGTEAFF. The chain couples TRBV6-5 to TRBJ1-1; 7 nucleotides match TRBD1. CDR1 and CDR2 from the germline V gene are MNHEY and SVGAGI. This CDR3 spans 14 amino acids. V shed 6 bases, J shed 4 bases, and the junction held 8 bases outside the gene matches.

J is TRBJ2-1 and V is TRBV27; TRBD2 matches 13 bases. The trim removed 4 bases at V and 9 bases at J, leaving 21 bases unmatched. CDR3 length: 20 residues. The germline V gene encodes CDR1 MNHEY and CDR2 SMNVEV (reference sequence). The CDR3 DNA reads TGTGCCAGCAGTTGGTACGGGAGGAACCTACTAGCGGGAGGGCTGGGTGAGCAGTTCTTC. Amino acids: CASSWYGRNLLAGGLGEQFF.

The gene calls are TRBV19 and TRBJ2-7; the D gene is possibly TRBD2 (6 bases). CDR1 LNHDA and CDR2 SQIVND come from the germline V gene (reference sequence). The CDR3 is 13 residues long. Trimming removed 6 bases at V and 0 bases at J, with 9 bases between. Written as DNA, the CDR3 is TGTGCCAGTAGGTACGGGAGCTCCTACGAGCAGTACTTC. Its translation is CASRYGSSYEQYF.